Below, 4 T cell receptor beta chains from the same sample are listed, as sequenced in a study of blood T cell repertoires in COVID-19. Assay: immunoSEQ multiplex PCR; the TCRdb copy retains only in-frame clones and omits some. The table has approximately 54,000 clones, roughly 88% seen once. Input material: peripheral blood. These receptors all stem from a human donor in a cohort sampled during active COVID-19.

V and J are TRBV27 and TRBJ2-1, with 9 bases that match TRBD1. This CDR3 is built from 14 residues. Germline lookup yields CDR1 MNHEY and CDR2 SMNVEV (reference sequence). After removal of 2 bases from V and 8 bases from J, the junction contained 4 bases not matched to a gene. The CDR3 DNA follows: TGTGCCAGCAGTTTAAAGGACAGGGGTCATGAGCAGTTCTTC. Translated: CASSLKDRGHEQFF.

This sequence joins TRBV7-3 and TRBJ2-2, with 8 bases that match TRBD2. The V and J ends lost 4 bases and 8 bases, in that order; junction bases with no gene match: 3. CDR3 length: 13 residues. CDR1 is SGHTA, CDR2 FQGTGA, per germline. In nucleotides, the CDR3 is TGTGCCAGCAGCTCCAGACTAGCGGGGGAGCTGTTTTTT. Amino acids: CASSSRLAGELFF.

This clone was detected a few times. The V and J genes are TRBV5-1 and TRBJ2-1, with D possibly TRBD2 on 6 matching bases. Trimming pared 3 bases from V and 7 bases from J, leaving 14 bases between. CDR1 and CDR2 from the germline V gene are SGHRS and YFSETQ. This CDR3 region has 14 residues. The CDR3 is CASSSVGGSNEQFF. CDR3 nucleotide sequence: TGCGCCAGCAGCTCCGTCGGGGGATCGAATGAGCAGTTCTTC.

The V call is TRBV30, the J call TRBJ1-3; no firm D call. The germline CDR1 and CDR2 sequences are GTSNPN and SVGIG (reference sequence). Deletions cut 2 bases from V and 0 bases from J, with 5 bases between. The CDR3 is 13 residues long. The CDR3 DNA is TGTGCCTGGAGTCCTTCCTCTGGAAACACCATATATTTT. It specifies CAWSPSSGNTIYF.